The 32 T cell receptor beta chains reported below all come from one sample, sequenced in a study of CD8 T cells in ankylosing spondylitis. TCRdb called the 5' RACE reads again in MiXCR, with one record for every CDR3 protein. The sample carries fewer than 350,000 distinct CDR3 sequences, approximately 10% recorded once. Sequencing was done on a sample of blood, either unsorted or a sorted T cell fraction (not recorded which). The source of these receptors is a female donor with ankylosing spondylitis or in good health (not recorded which).

V is TRBV7-6 and J is TRBJ1-1; D unresolved. V dropped 2 bases and J dropped 11 bases, with 18 bases sitting between them. This CDR3 region has 14 residues. Germline lookup yields CDR1 SGHVS and CDR2 FNYEAQ. The CDR3 here is CASSLTLGRDGAFF. CDR3 sequence (DNA): TGTGCCAGCAGCTTAACCCTGGGCAGAGATGGTGCTTTCTTT.

The table lists this clonotype with many counts. This chain joins TRBV20-1 and TRBJ2-2; D gene ambiguous. Germline-derived CDR1 and CDR2 are DFQATT and SNEGSKA (reference sequence). Trimming removed 2 bases at V and 2 bases at J, with 6 bases between. The CDR3 sequence is 13 residues long. CDR3 nucleotide sequence: TGCAGTGCTAGATTCGTTAACACCGGGGAGCTGTTTTTT. This gives the protein CSARFVNTGELFF.

This clonotype occurred a few times. J is TRBJ2-3 and V is TRBV19, with D tentatively TRBD1 or TRBD2 (7 bases each). Trimming shortened V by 6 bases and J by 5 bases, and 18 bases separated the two germline ends. The CDR3 length is 15 residues. The germline CDR1 and CDR2 sequences are LNHDA and SQIVND (reference sequence). The CDR3 DNA is TGTGCCAGTAGCACCAGGGGGGGGATCGGAGATACGCAGTATTTT. It specifies CASSTRGGIGDTQYF.

This clonotype has at least ten counts. V usage is TRBV12-3 or TRBV12-4 and J usage is TRBJ2-3, with no clear D. The ends were cut back, 2 bases at V and 4 bases at J, with 7 bases in the middle. This CDR3 has 13 residues. DNA for the CDR3: TGTGCCAGCAGTTTACCCTTGGCAGATACGCAGTATTTT. Translating gives CASSLPLADTQYF.

This clonotype has more than one count but fewer than ten. V gene TRBV3-1 combines with J gene TRBJ2-1; the D gene is possibly TRBD1 (6 bases). Germline V gene sequence: CDR1 LGHDT, CDR2 YNNKEL (reference sequence). The CDR3 covers 15 residues. The V end lost 0 bases, the J end lost 3 bases, and 9 bases lay between the germline ends. For the CDR3, the DNA is TGTGCCAGCAGCCAAGAGGGGACATTCTACAATGAGCAGTTCTTC. Translating it yields CASSQEGTFYNEQFF.

In its sample, this clonotype was seen a few times. V is TRBV7-2 and J is TRBJ2-5, with D hard to call. Germline V CDR1 and CDR2: SGHTA, FQGNSA. The CDR3 totals 16 residues. Trimming took off 2 bases at V and 1 base at J, with 14 bases between the two ends. CDR3 amino acids: CASSLSLALAQETQYF. CDR3 nucleotide sequence: TGTGCCAGCAGCTTAAGCTTAGCTTTAGCCCAAGAGACCCAGTACTTC. The full variable domain, with the rest looked up from reference TRBV7-2 and TRBJ2-5, is GAGVSQSPSNKVTEKGKDVELRCDPISGHTALYWYRQSLGQGLEFLIYFQGNSAPDKSGLPSDRFSAERTGGSVSTLTIQRTQQEDSAVYLCASSLSLALAQETQYFGPGTRLLVL.

The chain recombines TRBV5-1 with TRBJ2-3, with a possible D match to TRBD2 (7 bases). From germline, CDR1 is SGHRS and CDR2 YFSETQ. V was cut by 1 base and J by 2 bases, with 14 bases left in between. The length of the CDR3 is 16 residues. The CDR3 is CASSLNAGALTDTQYF. DNA for the CDR3: TGCGCCAGCAGCTTGAATGCGGGGGCGCTCACAGATACGCAGTATTTT.

This clonotype was seen many times. The chain has TRBV5-1 and TRBJ2-1, with TRBD2 matching 7 bases. Germline CDR1 SGHRS, CDR2 YFSETQ. V dropped 4 bases and J dropped 7; count of bases not matched to a gene: 11. The CDR3 totals 15 residues. The CDR3 coding sequence is TGCGCCAGCAGCCTCACTAGCGCCCTTTCAAATGAGCAGTTCTTC. It encodes CASSLTSALSNEQFF.

This clonotype was seen a handful of times. The V call is TRBV5-1, the J call TRBJ2-7; 7 bases align to TRBD2. The junction had 13 bases not matched to a gene; V was cut back by 3 bases and J by 1 base. Germline values: CDR1 SGHRS, CDR2 YFSETQ. This CDR3 is 17 amino acids long. The CDR3 nucleotides are TGCGCCAGCAGCTGGGGACTCCGGGGGGTGGATTCCTACGAGCAGTACTTC. Translation gives CASSWGLRGVDSYEQYF.

There are many counts of this clonotype. The genes are TRBV7-2 and TRBJ1-2; no clear D gene. Looked up from germline, CDR1 is SGHTA and CDR2 is FQGNSA. Trimming pared 1 base from V and 3 bases from J, leaving 12 bases between. CDR3 length equals 15 residues. CDR3 DNA sequence: TGTGCCAGCAGCTTAGGTTTCGGTGAATACTATGGCTACACCTTC. Amino acid sequence: CASSLGFGEYYGYTF.

This clonotype has more than one count but fewer than ten. The chain carries TRBV10-3 and TRBJ1-4, with a possible D match to TRBD1 (5 bases). The CDR3 has 13 amino acids. V was cut by 9 bases and J by 2 bases, with 10 bases left in between. The germline CDR1 and CDR2 sequences are ENHRY and SYGVKD. The CDR3 sequence is CAISGETNEKLFF. For the CDR3, the DNA is TGTGCCATATCGGGGGAGACTAATGAAAAACTGTTTTTT.

This clonotype was seen ten or more times. The rearrangement uses TRBV27 and TRBJ2-1; 7 nucleotides agree with TRBD2. The V gene's germline CDR1 is MNHEY and CDR2 SMNVEV (reference sequence). This CDR3 has 17 residues. V lost 5 bases to trimming and J lost 3 bases; unmatched junction nucleotides: 13. The CDR3 sequence: CASSRSPGLQDYNEQFF. CDR3 sequence (DNA): TGTGCCAGCAGTCGGTCGCCGGGACTACAAGACTACAATGAGCAGTTCTTC.

The chain is built from TRBV7-9 and TRBJ2-5; 9 bases fit TRBD1. Germline CDR1 reads SEHNR; CDR2 reads FQNEAQ (reference sequence). Unmatched junction bases numbered 10, after V lost 6 bases and J lost 5 bases. This CDR3 has 15 amino acids. In nucleotides, the CDR3 is TGTGCCAGCAGGCCCACAGGGGGCGCAGAGGAGACCCAGTACTTC. Amino acid sequence: CASRPTGGAEETQYF.

This clonotype was seen at least ten times. This rearrangement joins TRBV29-1 to TRBJ2-1; no clear D. V lost 6 bases to trimming and J lost 6 bases, with 18 bases between them. The CDR3 contains 14 residues. Germline assignment: CDR1 SQVTM and CDR2 ANQGSEA. The CDR3 nucleotides are TGCAGCGTCCCCCACCGGTTATCCGTCAATGAGCAGTTCTTC. Its protein product is CSVPHRLSVNEQFF.

Comments on this clonotype: This may come from a read error, since a much larger clone is one base off. Because it lacks the conserved phenylalanine or tryptophan at the end, this CDR3 is likely a read error. For the CDR3, the DNA is TGTGCCAGCAGTTTAAGACCCCTACCGAACACCGGGGAGCTGTTTTCT. Its protein product is CASSLRPLPNTGELFS. This rearrangement joins TRBV12-3 or TRBV12-4 to TRBJ2-2; D gene unclear. V lost 2 bases to trimming and J lost 0 bases, with 10 bases between them. This CDR3 spans 16 amino acids.

This clonotype was seen a few times. V usage is TRBV20-1 and J usage is TRBJ2-1; 11 bases are shared with TRBD2. Germline CDR1 is DFQATT and CDR2 is SNEGSKA (reference sequence). This CDR3 has 15 amino acids. Germline trimming cut 3 bases from V and 4 bases from J; bases unmatched to any gene: 5. CDR3: CSASGSSGGYNEQFF. CDR3 coding DNA: TGCAGTGCTAGTGGTTCTAGCGGGGGGTACAATGAGCAGTTCTTC.

Worth noting for this clonotype: A much larger clonotype is one base distant, so this may be a read error. The chain has TRBV20-1 and TRBJ2-5; 7 bases match TRBD1. Per germline, CDR1 DFQATT and CDR2 SNEGSKA (reference sequence). With 0 bases clipped from V and 3 bases from J, the junction kept 7 bases outside the gene matches. The CDR3 extends over 15 amino acids. The CDR3 DNA sequence: TGCAGTGCTAGAGATCATAGAGGGGGCGAAGAGACCCAGTACTTC. Amino acids: CSARDHRGGEETQYF.

Only a few counts were recorded for this clonotype. The chain links TRBV12-3 or TRBV12-4 to TRBJ2-1; D remains ambiguous. CDR3 size: 15 residues. V lost 3 bases and J 8 bases, leaving 17 bases between the germline ends. Here the CDR3 reads CASSFPPRISYEQFF. The CDR3 nucleotides read TGTGCCAGCAGTTTTCCCCCCCGGATTTCCTATGAGCAGTTCTTC.

This clonotype was counted at least ten times. The chain carries TRBV18 and TRBJ1-4; weak D call: TRBD1 (6 bases). In germline, CDR1 is KGHSH, CDR2 LQKENI. V was trimmed by 0 bases and J by 4 bases, leaving 12 bases between them. The CDR3 runs 16 residues. Here the CDR3 reads CASSPPVGAGNEKLFF. CDR3 in DNA: TGTGCCAGCTCACCACCTGTGGGGGCCGGTAATGAAAAACTGTTTTTT.

DNA of the CDR3: TGCGCCAGCAGCCGAGCGGGAGGTTCAGATACGCAGTATTTT. Translated: CASSRAGGSDTQYF. The chain couples TRBV5-1 to TRBJ2-3; 9 nucleotides agree with TRBD2. This CDR3 is 14 amino acids long. CDR1 is SGHRS, CDR2 YFSETQ, per germline. V dropped 4 bases and J dropped 4; count of bases not matched to a gene: 4.

This clonotype showed up many times. The CDR3 DNA is TGTGCCAGCAGCTCAGCGGGACAGGGCAATCAGCCCCAGCATTTT. Protein sequence: CASSSAGQGNQPQHF. The V and J genes are TRBV7-6 and TRBJ1-5; 8 bases are a match to TRBD1. The CDR3 contains 15 residues. J was trimmed by 2 bases and V by 4 bases; bases with no gene match: 4. The germline V gene has CDR1 SGHVS and CDR2 FNYEAQ.

This clonotype was recorded many times. This sequence joins TRBV25-1 and TRBJ2-5; 10 nucleotides line up with TRBD2. With 1 base clipped from V and 4 bases from J, the junction kept 3 bases outside the gene matches. The CDR3 is made up of 15 amino acids. Germline V gene sequence: CDR1 MGHDK, CDR2 SYGVNS. For the CDR3, the DNA is TGTGCCAGCAGTGAATGGACTAGCGGTAGAGAGACCCAGTACTTC. It is translated as CASSEWTSGRETQYF.

This clonotype was observed at least ten times. The chain combines TRBV20-1 with TRBJ2-1; 9 positions agree with TRBD2. CDR1 DFQATT and CDR2 SNEGSKA come from the germline V gene (reference sequence). The V and J ends lost 2 bases and 2 bases, in that order; junction bases with no gene match: 7. This CDR3 region has 16 residues. CDR3 nucleotide sequence: TGCAGTGCTAGACCCCTGACTAGCGGCCCCTACAATGAGCAGTTCTTC. It yields the protein CSARPLTSGPYNEQFF.

In its sample, this clonotype was seen a few times. The CDR3 region is CASSHSQTGNTEAFF. The CDR3 DNA reads as TGTGCCAGCTCACACTCCCAGACAGGGAACACTGAAGCTTTCTTT. This rearrangement joins TRBV18 to TRBJ1-1; weak D call: TRBD1 (6 bases). Germline CDR1 reads KGHSH; CDR2 reads LQKENI. The V gene lost 4 bases and the J gene lost 1 base, with 13 bases spanning the gap. The CDR3 spans 15 residues.

This clonotype was seen a few times. The V and J genes are TRBV30 and TRBJ1-2; D unresolved. The ends were cut back, 2 bases at V and 4 bases at J, with 8 bases in the middle. The CDR3 has 12 amino acids. Per the germline V gene, CDR1 is GTSNPN and CDR2 is SVGIG (reference sequence). CDR3 sequence (DNA): TGTGCCTGGAGTATGCACCTCTATGGCTACACCTTC. Protein: CAWSMHLYGYTF.

At least ten counts were recorded for this clonotype. The chain joins TRBV20-1 to TRBJ1-5; D not resolved. This CDR3 spans 15 amino acids. V was trimmed by 3 bases and J by 6 bases, leaving 18 bases between them. Germline V CDR1 and CDR2: DFQATT, SNEGSKA (reference sequence). The CDR3 protein is CSASFVAGDSQPQHF. The CDR3 nucleotides read TGCAGTGCTAGTTTCGTAGCTGGGGATAGTCAGCCCCAGCATTTT.

The table lists this clonotype with many counts. The chain combines TRBV4-1 with TRBJ2-1; D is perhaps TRBD1 (6 bases). The CDR3 extends over 18 amino acids. Germline values: CDR1 MGHRA, CDR2 YSYEKL. V lost 1 base and J 0 bases, leaving 16 bases between the germline ends. For the CDR3, the DNA is TGCGCCAGCAGCCAAGCGACAGGAGGTCTGGGCTCCTACAATGAGCAGTTCTTC. Translated, it gives CASSQATGGLGSYNEQFF.

The chain links TRBV28 to TRBJ1-4, with D perhaps matching TRBD1 (6 bases). Germline V CDR1 and CDR2: MDHEN, SYDVKM. V gave up 6 bases and J gave up 8 bases, with 19 bases separating them. The CDR3 totals 15 residues. CDR3 in amino acids: CASRPPGGGGEKLFF. CDR3 nucleotides: TGTGCCAGCAGACCGCCGGGGGGCGGCGGGGAAAAACTGTTTTTT. Variable domain in full (rest from reference TRBV28 and TRBJ1-4): DVKVTQSSRYLVKRTGEKVFLECVQDMDHENMFWYRQDPGLGLRLIYFSYDVKMKEKGDIPEGYSVSREKKERFSLILESASTNQTSMYLCASRPPGGGGEKLFFGSGTQLSVL.

This clonotype has ten or more counts. The V call is TRBV6-1, the J call TRBJ2-7, with a weak D call TRBD1 (6 bases). CDR1 MNHNS and CDR2 SASEGT come from the germline V gene. The CDR3 length is 14 residues. Trimming removed 6 bases at V and 2 bases at J, with 14 bases between. The CDR3 coding sequence is TGTGCCAGCAGACGGACAGTATCTACCTACGAGCAGTACTTC. It codes for CASRRTVSTYEQYF.

In this sample, this clonotype turned up many times. The gene calls are TRBV20-1 and TRBJ2-1; D is ambiguous. Germline V gives CDR1 DFQATT, CDR2 SNEGSKA (reference sequence). CDR3 length: 15 amino acids. Trimming shortened V by 2 bases and J by 2 bases, and 13 bases separated the two germline ends. The CDR3 loop is CSARKTGRTYNEQFF. DNA of the CDR3: TGCAGTGCTAGAAAAACCGGACGCACCTACAATGAGCAGTTCTTC.

This clonotype was seen at least ten times. The chain recombines TRBV12-3 or TRBV12-4 with TRBJ2-2; D is undetermined. The CDR3 extends over 13 amino acids. With 8 bases removed from V and 6 bases from J, the gap between germline ends came to 13 bases. Written as DNA, the CDR3 is TGTGCCAGCGAACTTGCCCAGGCCGGGGAGCTGTTTTTT. Translating gives CASELAQAGELFF.

This clonotype was detected only a few times. The chain has TRBV7-9 and TRBJ2-7, with a tentative D call TRBD1 (6 bases). The ends were cut back, 6 bases at V and 2 bases at J, with 14 bases in the middle. The CDR3 runs 14 residues. The germline V gene encodes CDR1 SEHNR and CDR2 FQNEAQ (reference sequence). In DNA form, the CDR3 reads TGTGCCAGCAGTACCGGGACAACGACCTACGAGCAGTACTTC. Protein sequence: CASSTGTTTYEQYF.